The 27 T cell receptor beta chains given below trace back to one sample, sequenced in a study of vaccination effects on CD4 cells after COVID-19. After expansion with viral peptide pools in the ViraFEST assay, antigen-specific CD4+ T cells were sequenced. Having been cultured for roughly 10 days, the cells underwent CD4+ T cell isolation. All study participants received two doses of BNT162b2 or mRNA-1273 vaccine. TCRdb's table, derived via immunoSEQ multiplex PCR, lists solely in-frame clones and lacks some. The sample consists of approximately 30,000 clones, more than 55% of them appearing once. Antigen specificity for these receptors is unknown. Sequenced here: CD4+ T cells from PBMCs cultured with SARS-CoV-2 spike peptides, sampled after COVID-19 vaccination. These receptors were obtained from a human donor who received a COVID-19 vaccine.

V usage is TRBV12-3 or TRBV12-4 and J usage is TRBJ1-4; D is uncertain. The CDR3 spans 12 residues. V lost 3 bases to trimming and J lost 8 bases, with 7 bases between them. CDR3 nucleotide sequence: TGTGCCAGCAGTTTCCCTCGGGAAAAACTGTTTTTT. Translation: CASSFPREKLFF.

The CDR3 DNA follows: TGCAGCGTCCAGACATCTTTTGCCTACGAGCAGTACTTC. Protein: CSVQTSFAYEQYF. This chain links TRBV29-1 with TRBJ2-7; D is undetermined. The ends were cut back, 6 bases at V and 2 bases at J, with 14 bases in the middle. Germline-derived CDR1 and CDR2 are SQVTM and ANQGSEA. CDR3 length: 13 residues.

This chain uses TRBV29-1 with TRBJ2-3; 10 nucleotides align to TRBD1. CDR1 is SQVTM, CDR2 ANQGSEA, per germline. J lost 1 base, V lost 8 bases, and 3 bases had no gene match. The CDR3 sequence is 13 residues long. The CDR3 spells CSSGTGGTDTQYF. The CDR3, as DNA: TGCAGCTCGGGGACAGGGGGCACAGATACGCAGTATTTT.

The V call is TRBV2, the J call TRBJ1-1; D remains unclear. The V gene lost 7 bases and the J gene lost 6 bases, with 18 bases spanning the gap. CDR1 is SNHLY, CDR2 FYNNEI, per germline. There are 14 residues in the CDR3. As DNA, the CDR3 is TGTGCCAGCAAAGTTCCGACCGGGCGAGCTGAAGCTTTCTTT. Protein sequence: CASKVPTGRAEAFF.

This chain joins TRBV29-1 and TRBJ2-7, with unresolved D. Germline V gene sequence: CDR1 SQVTM, CDR2 ANQGSEA. This CDR3 region has 15 residues. The ends were cut back, 1 base at V and 3 bases at J, with 16 bases in the middle. CDR3 in DNA: TGCAGCGTTGAAGGCGGAGCAGGAGCTAACTACGAGCAGTACTTC. Its translation: CSVEGGAGANYEQYF.

V gene TRBV9 combines with J gene TRBJ2-5; the match to TRBD1 covers 12 bases. V lost 3 bases, J lost 4 bases, and 4 bases stayed unmatched. Germline V gene sequence: CDR1 SGDLS, CDR2 YYNGEE. CDR3 length equals 15 residues. The CDR3 region has the DNA TGTGCCAGCAGCGCCGGGACAGGGGGCTTAGAGACCCAGTACTTC. Its translation: CASSAGTGGLETQYF.

There are a few counts of this clone. The chain couples TRBV7-9 to TRBJ2-1, with D possibly TRBD1 on 5 matching bases. V lost 5 bases and J lost 9, with 11 bases in between. Germline V gene lookup returns CDR1 SEHNR and CDR2 FQNEAQ (reference sequence). The length of the CDR3 is 12 residues. CDR3 nucleotide sequence: TGTGCCAGCAGCACACAGGCCCCTGAGCAGTTCTTC. Translated: CASSTQAPEQFF. The full variable domain, rest sourced from reference TRBV7-9 and TRBJ2-1, is DTGVSQNPRHKITKRGQNVTFRCDPISEHNRLYWYRQTLGQGPEFLTYFQNEAQLEKSRLLSDRFSAERPKGSFSTLEIQRTEQGDSAMYLCASSTQAPEQFFGPGTRLTVL.

This chain connects TRBV9 to TRBJ2-2; D not resolved. Germline assignment: CDR1 SGDLS and CDR2 YYNGEE. The CDR3 is made up of 13 amino acids. V was cut by 3 bases and J by 6 bases, with 9 bases left in between. The DNA for the CDR3 is TGTGCCAGCAGCGACCTTGGGGCCGGGGAGCTGTTTTTT. This gives the protein CASSDLGAGELFF. The variable domain in full, completed from reference TRBV9 and TRBJ2-2, reads DSGVTQTPKHLITATGQRVTLRCSPRSGDLSVYWYQQSLDQGLQFLIQYYNGEERAKGNILERFSAQQFPDLHSELNLSSLELGDSALYFCASSDLGAGELFFGEGSRLTVL.

As DNA, the CDR3 is TGTGCCAGCAGTTTGTGGGGGAACCTTCCCTACGAGCAGTACTTC. The encoded protein is CASSLWGNLPYEQYF. The V and J genes are TRBV27 and TRBJ2-7, with D tentatively TRBD1 or TRBD2 (5 bases each). V was clipped by 3 bases and J by 2 bases, with 14 bases between them. The CDR3 sequence is 15 residues long. CDR1 and CDR2 (germline): MNHEY, SMNVEV (reference sequence).

The gene calls are TRBV6-6 and TRBJ1-4; 7 bases align to TRBD1. Germline V gene lookup returns CDR1 MNHNY and CDR2 SVGAGI (reference sequence). CDR3 length: 17 residues. J gave up 0 bases and V 5 bases, and 9 bases lay outside the gene matches. The CDR3 DNA sequence: TGTGCCAGCAGTCATAGGACAGGAGCCTCAACTAATGAAAAACTGTTTTTT. It translates to CASSHRTGASTNEKLFF.

This clone was recorded once. This chain links TRBV4-1 with TRBJ1-6; a possible D gene is TRBD1 (6 bases). Germline V lookup: CDR1 MGHRA, CDR2 YSYEKL. This CDR3 has 16 residues. The germline V and J ends were trimmed by 0 bases and 7 bases, with 13 bases remaining between them. As DNA, the CDR3 is TGCGCCAGCAGCCAAGAAGCGGGGGCTGGGAATTCACCCCTCCACTTT. This sequence encodes CASSQEAGAGNSPLHF.

The rearrangement joins TRBV2 to TRBJ2-5; TRBD1 aligns across 9 bases. The J segment lost 5 bases and the V segment lost 6 bases, leaving 4 bases of the junction unmatched. The CDR3 is 13 amino acids. The germline V gene encodes CDR1 SNHLY and CDR2 FYNNEI. The CDR3 is CASRDRGTETQYF. CDR3 nucleotides: TGTGCCAGCAGGGACAGGGGAACGGAGACCCAGTACTTC.

This sequence joins TRBV18 and TRBJ2-3; TRBD2 aligns across 8 bases. V shed 8 bases and J 5 bases; nucleotides not matched to a gene: 9. The CDR3 has 14 amino acids. The germline gives CDR1 KGHSH, CDR2 LQKENI. Here the CDR3 reads CASARSGIVDTQYF. CDR3 DNA: TGTGCCAGCGCCCGTAGCGGGATTGTAGATACGCAGTATTTT.

In this sample, this clone turned up a few times. Here the CDR3 reads CAWSRDRESNQPQHF. CDR3 DNA sequence: TGTGCCTGGAGTCGGGACAGGGAAAGCAATCAGCCCCAGCATTTT. The chain combines TRBV30 with TRBJ1-5; 9 nucleotides agree with TRBD1. CDR3 length: 15 residues. The V segment lost 2 bases and the J segment 1 base; nucleotides outside the gene matches: 3. CDR1 and CDR2 (germline): GTSNPN, SVGIG (reference sequence).

This clone qualifies as medium-sized. The chain is built from TRBV27 and TRBJ1-2, with 8 bases fitting TRBD1. This CDR3 has 13 amino acids. The V segment lost 6 bases and the J segment 6 bases; nucleotides outside the gene matches: 6. Germline V gene sequence: CDR1 MNHEY, CDR2 SMNVEV (reference sequence). The CDR3 nucleotides read TGTGCCAGCAGCCTCAGGGGGCAGGATGGCTACACCTTC. Translation gives CASSLRGQDGYTF.

The chain employs TRBV30 and TRBJ1-3; 8 nucleotides line up with TRBD1. Germline V gene data show CDR1 as GTSNPN and CDR2 as SVGIG (reference sequence). The CDR3 extends over 13 amino acids. V gave up 5 bases and J gave up 3 bases; unmatched junction bases: 3. In nucleotides, the CDR3 is TGTGCCTGGTCCACAGGGGGTGGAAACACCATATATTTT. This encodes CAWSTGGGNTIYF.

V and J are TRBV9 and TRBJ2-3; the match to TRBD2 covers 7 bases. V lost 0 bases to trimming and J lost 2 bases; unmatched junction nucleotides: 3. This CDR3 region has 15 residues. Per germline, CDR1 SGDLS and CDR2 YYNGEE. The CDR3 region is CASSVAGGTTDTQYF. CDR3 DNA sequence: TGTGCCAGCAGCGTAGCGGGGGGAACCACAGATACGCAGTATTTT.

This chain links TRBV7-2 with TRBJ2-3, with TRBD2 identical over 12 bases. Germline V lookup: CDR1 SGHTA, CDR2 FQGNSA. V was clipped by 5 bases and J by 4 bases; unmatched bases: 13. This CDR3 region has 18 residues. CDR3 loop: CASSLHPTSGGLADTQYF. The CDR3 bases are TGTGCCAGCAGCCTCCACCCCACTAGCGGGGGGTTGGCAGATACGCAGTATTTT.

V is TRBV21-1 and J is TRBJ2-7; the D call TRBD1 from the table was never checked on the DNA. TRBV21-1 is tagged as a pseudogene. The CDR3 loop spans 11 amino acids. The CDR3 loop is CTGQGAYEQYF. CDR3 sequence (DNA): TGCACCGGACAGGGGGCTTACGAGCAGTACTTC.

This clone is judged medium-sized. The gene calls are TRBV10-1 and TRBJ2-5; D remains ambiguous. CDR1 and CDR2 (germline): WNHNN, SYGVQD (reference sequence). Trimming pared 0 bases from V and 0 bases from J, leaving 5 bases between. The CDR3 is 14 residues long. The DNA of the CDR3 is TGCGCCAGCAGTGAGTCGATGTACCAAGAGACCCAGTACTTC. It yields the protein CASSESMYQETQYF.

This clone was picked up a small number of times. V is TRBV3-1 (or the pseudogene TRBV3-2) and J is TRBJ2-1; maybe TRBD2 (7 bases). The V end lost 2 bases, the J end lost 8 bases, and 10 bases lay between the germline ends. CDR3 length: 13 residues. Germline loops: CDR1 LGHDT, CDR2 YNNKEL (reference sequence). The CDR3: CASSQRGADEQFF. CDR3 nucleotides: TGTGCCAGCAGCCAACGGGGGGCGGATGAGCAGTTCTTC.

The gene calls are TRBV7-9 and TRBJ1-2, with D possibly TRBD1 on 5 matching bases. Looked up from germline, CDR1 is SEHNR and CDR2 is FQNEAQ (reference sequence). The CDR3 contains 14 residues. Trimming took 2 bases from V and 2 from J, leaving 9 bases between them. As DNA, the CDR3 is TGTGCCAGCAGCTTAATGGGGACCAACTATGGCTACACCTTC. It specifies CASSLMGTNYGYTF.

V is TRBV6-6 and J is TRBJ1-2; D unresolved. The V end was cut by 0 bases, the J end by 4 bases, with 9 bases between. From germline, CDR1 is MNHNY and CDR2 SVGAGI (reference sequence). This CDR3 has 14 amino acids. Written as DNA, the CDR3 is TGTGCCAGCAGTTACTCTGCCACCTCCTATGGCTACACCTTC. Residues: CASSYSATSYGYTF.

The chain is built from TRBV25-1 and TRBJ1-2; possible D gene TRBD1, 6 bases. Germline V CDR1 and CDR2: MGHDK, SYGVNS. This CDR3 is 15 amino acids long. The germline V and J ends were trimmed by 6 bases and 5 bases, with 19 bases remaining between them. CDR3 bases: TGTGCCAGCAGGATGGGACCCGGGACAAGATATGGCTACACCTTC. This sequence encodes CASRMGPGTRYGYTF.

The rearrangement uses TRBV6-4 and TRBJ2-1; the match to TRBD1 covers 8 bases. This CDR3 region has 16 residues. The trim removed 6 bases at V and 5 bases at J, leaving 12 bases unmatched. CDR1 and CDR2 (germline): MRHNA, SNTAGT. CDR3 region: CASSPLGTGVHNEQFF. CDR3 nucleotide sequence: TGTGCCAGCAGCCCCTTAGGGACAGGAGTGCACAATGAGCAGTTCTTC.

The chain joins TRBV10-3 to TRBJ1-3; D is possibly TRBD1 (6 bases). With 4 bases removed from V and 2 bases from J, the gap between germline ends came to 15 bases. The CDR3 consists of 16 residues. CDR1 ENHRY and CDR2 SYGVKD come from the germline V gene. The CDR3 coding sequence is TGTGCCATCAGTGCCCACTTACAGGGAGCTGGAAACACCATATATTTT. This sequence encodes CAISAHLQGAGNTIYF.

The chain carries TRBV11-1 and TRBJ1-1; D not certain. The CDR3 contains 14 residues. Between the trimmed V and J ends, which lost 4 bases and 2 bases, there was a span of 11 bases. The germline gives CDR1 SGHAT, CDR2 FQDESV (reference sequence). Here the CDR3 DNA reads TGTGCCAGCAGCTCGCCGATGGGTAACACTGAAGCTTTCTTT. Its protein is CASSSPMGNTEAFF.